This TCR beta chain was profiled in a study of blood T cell repertoires in COVID-19 (dated by TCRdb to 2020 to 2021). Context from the whole study: Collaborator samples came from the United States, Italy and Spain and covered acute and convalescent phases of COVID-19. The prospective study material was composed of cDNA or gDNA derived from T cells, B-cell-depleted T cells, or PBMCs. Deeply sampled blood TCRbeta repertoires from subjects exposed to, actively infected with, or recovered from COVID-19 were included in the dataset. The repertoires were released in a freely available public database intended as a resource for research on the immune response to SARS-CoV-2. Samples came from the ongoing ImmuneRACE study (first 160 participants) plus 1,254 subjects from 6 global collaborators. Sample metadata almost always included a de-identified subject ID, COVID-19 status, age in years and sex. Where available, HLA class I and class II types were taken from metadata supplied by the sample provider and were not determined by assay-based typing.

This clone was seen just once. This receptor's antigen is unknown. No base quality values were provided; no much bigger clone lies one nucleotide off. What the study reported, not specific to this receptor: Clinical and demographic metadata were provided uncurated, with the amount varying by source and participant.

Sequences MNHEY (CDR1) and SVGAGI (CDR2) are obtained from the germline V gene. Trimming removed 7 bases from V and 11 bases from J, leaving 20 bases between the germline ends. The CDR3 goes from the cysteine to the phenylalanine over 13 residues. Of the read, only the CDR3 DNA is kept; its 39 bases are in frame from base 1. The immunoSEQ Assay, a bias-controlled multiplex PCR, was used to amplify TCRbeta CDR3 regions from genomic DNA. The source study handled its data this way. The number of nucleated cells in each sample was estimated from the amplification of reference gene primers within the assay. To quantify the absolute abundance of each unique TCRbeta CDR3 rearrangement, sequence reads were collapsed and filtered. For each sample, productive Simpson clonality was calculated by taking the square root of Simpson's diversity index across productive rearrangements. The clones in this table, taken by TCRdb from immuneACCESS, are in-frame only. Not every clone is retained; where verified, under half of the shortfall comes from an unresolved V gene, and the cause of the rest is unknown. The DNA gave D and trimming, while V, J and clone size come from that table. Present in this sample are 55,000 to 75,000 clones, around 90% of which were seen just once. Approximately 7% of the sample is held by the ten biggest clonotypes.

Collaborating institutions collected whole blood in K2EDTA tubes following their own protocols. For TCRbeta analysis, collaborators shipped samples in one of three forms: frozen whole blood, isolated PBMCs, or DNA extracted from either of those sample types. Material for sequencing was peripheral blood. The V gene is TRBV6-5 and the J gene is TRBJ1-1; the D gene cannot be resolved reliably. This sequence was found in a human donor with active COVID-19. The donor label of this sample is uncertain. The DNA sequence reads TGTGCCAGCAACGCCGGTGGCTCTAGGACTGCTTTCTTT. This sequence encodes CASNAGGSRTAFF.